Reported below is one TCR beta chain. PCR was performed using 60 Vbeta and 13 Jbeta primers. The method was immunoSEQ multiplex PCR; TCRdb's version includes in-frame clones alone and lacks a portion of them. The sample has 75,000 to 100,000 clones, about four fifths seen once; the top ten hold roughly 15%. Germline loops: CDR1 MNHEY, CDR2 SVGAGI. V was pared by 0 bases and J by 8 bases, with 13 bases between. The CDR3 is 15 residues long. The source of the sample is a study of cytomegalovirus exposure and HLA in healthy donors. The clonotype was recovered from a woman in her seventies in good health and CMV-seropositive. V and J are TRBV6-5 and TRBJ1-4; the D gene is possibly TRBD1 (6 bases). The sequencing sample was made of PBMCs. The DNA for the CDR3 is TGTGCCAGCAGTTACTCTTCGGGGGGCAGGGAAAAACTGTTTTTT. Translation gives CASSYSSGGREKLFF.